A single sample is the source of the 3 T cell receptor beta chains below, sequenced in a study of Graves' ophthalmopathy and Graves' hyperthyroidism. RNA transcripts provided the template for amplifying TCR beta CDR3 regions. HTBI-primed RT-PCR formed the first round, and a multiplex PCR formed the second. TCRdb ran MiXCR on the multiplex PCR reads and lists one entry per CDR3 protein. The sample lists some 360,000 distinct CDR3 sequences, 17% occurring once. The sample taken for sequencing was peripheral blood. The receptors were gathered from an adult woman with stable Graves' hyperthyroidism.

The table lists this clonotype with many counts. V and J are TRBV7-3 and TRBJ2-7; D could derive from TRBD1 or TRBD2 (5 bases each). Germline V gene data show CDR1 as SGHTA and CDR2 as FQGTGA. The CDR3 length is 13 residues. V was shortened by 3 bases and J by 6 bases, with 12 bases between the two germline ends. The CDR3: CASSFGTGGEQYF. CDR3 in DNA: TGTGCCAGCAGCTTCGGGACGGGCGGCGAGCAGTACTTC.

This clonotype was found many times. The J gene is TRBJ2-7, the V gene TRBV25-1, with a possible D match to TRBD2 (6 bases). With 0 bases removed from V and 2 bases from J, the gap between germline ends came to 17 bases. The germline V gene encodes CDR1 MGHDK and CDR2 SYGVNS. The CDR3 extends over 17 amino acids. CDR3 coding DNA: TGTGCCAGCAGTGAATATCCCCTTGAGGGAGGAACCTACGAGCAGTACTTC. Its translation: CASSEYPLEGGTYEQYF.

In this sample, this clonotype turned up a few times. This chain uses TRBV30 with TRBJ1-1; D not resolved. This CDR3 region has 13 residues. Germline V lookup: CDR1 GTSNPN, CDR2 SVGIG (reference sequence). V was clipped by 3 bases and J by 11 bases, with 19 bases between them. CDR3 DNA: TGTGCCTGGAGACAGTTTGCGGATTCGGGGGCTTTCTTT. It yields the protein CAWRQFADSGAFF.